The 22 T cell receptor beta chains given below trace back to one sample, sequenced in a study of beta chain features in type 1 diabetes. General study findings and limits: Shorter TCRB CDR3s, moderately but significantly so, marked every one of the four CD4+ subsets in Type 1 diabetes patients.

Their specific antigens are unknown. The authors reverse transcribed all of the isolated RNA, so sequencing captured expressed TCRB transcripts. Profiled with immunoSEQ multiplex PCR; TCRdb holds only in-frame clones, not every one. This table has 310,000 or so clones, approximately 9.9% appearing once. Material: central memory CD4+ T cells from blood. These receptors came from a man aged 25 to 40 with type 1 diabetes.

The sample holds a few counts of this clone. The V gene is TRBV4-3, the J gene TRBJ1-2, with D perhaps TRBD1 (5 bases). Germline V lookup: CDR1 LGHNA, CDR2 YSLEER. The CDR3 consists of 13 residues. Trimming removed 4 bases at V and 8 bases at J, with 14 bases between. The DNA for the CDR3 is TGCGCCAGCAGCCCCCGGGGGGAAGACGGCTACACCTTC. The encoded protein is CASSPRGEDGYTF.

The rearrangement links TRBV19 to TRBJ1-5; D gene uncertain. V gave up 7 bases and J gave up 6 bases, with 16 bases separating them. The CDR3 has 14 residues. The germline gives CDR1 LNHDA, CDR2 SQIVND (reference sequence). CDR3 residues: CASTLGNRGQPQHF. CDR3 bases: TGTGCCAGTACTTTGGGTAATCGGGGTCAGCCCCAGCATTTT.

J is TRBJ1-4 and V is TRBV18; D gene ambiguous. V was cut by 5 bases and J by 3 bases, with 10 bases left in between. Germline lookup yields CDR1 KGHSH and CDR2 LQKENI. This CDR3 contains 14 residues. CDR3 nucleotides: TGTGCCAGCTCAGAGGGTGCGGCTAATGAAAAACTGTTTTTT. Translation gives CASSEGAANEKLFF.

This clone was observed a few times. The CDR3: CATHPTGGSPDTQYF. CDR3 coding DNA: TGTGCCACCCACCCGACTGGGGGGAGCCCGGATACGCAGTATTTT. The V gene is TRBV5-4, the J gene TRBJ2-3; D possibly corresponds to TRBD2 (6 bases). Trimming left V 9 bases short and J 6 bases short, with 23 bases between. CDR1 is SGHNT, CDR2 YYREEE, per germline (reference sequence). CDR3 size: 15 residues.

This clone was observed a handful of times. CDR3 region: CASSQTQRQGRTDTQYF. CDR3 DNA: TGCGCCAGCAGCCAAACACAACGACAGGGACGCACAGATACGCAGTATTTT. The V gene is TRBV4-3, the J gene TRBJ2-3, with TRBD1 matching 7 bases. V was pared by 2 bases and J by 1 base, with 9 bases of the junction left unmatched. From germline, CDR1 is LGHNA and CDR2 YSLEER. The CDR3 is 17 residues long.

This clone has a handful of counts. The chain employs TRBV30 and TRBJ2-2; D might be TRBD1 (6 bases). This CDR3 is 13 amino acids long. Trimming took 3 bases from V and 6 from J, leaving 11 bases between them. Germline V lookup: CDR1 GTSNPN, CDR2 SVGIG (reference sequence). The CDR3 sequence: CAWSPQGAGELFF. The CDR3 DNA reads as TGTGCCTGGAGCCCACAGGGTGCCGGGGAGCTGTTTTTT.

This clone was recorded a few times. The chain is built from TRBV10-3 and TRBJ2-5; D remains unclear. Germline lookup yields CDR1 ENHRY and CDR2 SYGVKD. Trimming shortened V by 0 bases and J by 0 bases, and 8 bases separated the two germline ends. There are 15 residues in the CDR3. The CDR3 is CAISESAPYQETQYF. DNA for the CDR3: TGTGCCATCAGTGAGTCTGCACCCTACCAAGAGACCCAGTACTTC.

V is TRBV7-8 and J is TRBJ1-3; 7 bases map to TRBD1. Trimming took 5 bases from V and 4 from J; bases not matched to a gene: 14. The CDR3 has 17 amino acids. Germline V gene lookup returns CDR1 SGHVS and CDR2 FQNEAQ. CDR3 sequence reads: CASSPLGTAERGNTIYF. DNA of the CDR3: TGTGCCAGCAGCCCCCTCGGGACAGCTGAGAGGGGAAACACCATATATTTT.

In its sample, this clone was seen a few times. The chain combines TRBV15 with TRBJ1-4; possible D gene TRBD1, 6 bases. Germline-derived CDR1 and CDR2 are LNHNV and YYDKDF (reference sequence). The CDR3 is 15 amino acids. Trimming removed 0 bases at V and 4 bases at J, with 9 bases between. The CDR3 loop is CATSRDGQHNEKLFF. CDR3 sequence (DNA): TGTGCCACCAGCAGAGATGGACAGCATAATGAAAAACTGTTTTTT.

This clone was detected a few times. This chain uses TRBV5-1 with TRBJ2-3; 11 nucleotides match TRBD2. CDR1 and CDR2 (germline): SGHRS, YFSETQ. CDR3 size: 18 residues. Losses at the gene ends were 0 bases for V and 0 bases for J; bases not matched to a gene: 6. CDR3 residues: CASSLGLAGPMSTDTQYF. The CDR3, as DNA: TGCGCCAGCAGCTTGGGACTAGCGGGGCCTATGAGCACAGATACGCAGTATTTT.

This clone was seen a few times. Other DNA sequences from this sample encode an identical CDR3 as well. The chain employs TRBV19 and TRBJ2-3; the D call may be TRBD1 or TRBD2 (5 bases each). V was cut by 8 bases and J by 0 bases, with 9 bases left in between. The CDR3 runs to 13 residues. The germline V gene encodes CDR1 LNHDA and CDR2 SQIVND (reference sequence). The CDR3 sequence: CASRDHSTDTQYF. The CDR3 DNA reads TGTGCCAGTCGGGACCATAGCACAGATACGCAGTATTTT. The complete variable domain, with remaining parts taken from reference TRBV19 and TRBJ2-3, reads DGGITQSPKYLFRKEGQNVTLSCEQNLNHDAMYWYRQDPGQGLRLIYYSQIVNDFQKGDIAEGYSVSREKKESFPLTVTSAQKNPTAFYLCASRDHSTDTQYFGPGTRLTVL.

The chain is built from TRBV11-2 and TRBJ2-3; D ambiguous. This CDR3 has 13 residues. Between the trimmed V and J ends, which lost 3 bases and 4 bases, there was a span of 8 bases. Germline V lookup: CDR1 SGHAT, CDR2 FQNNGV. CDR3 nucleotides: TGTGCCAGCAGCTTCCCCGGACCAGATACGCAGTATTTT. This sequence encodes CASSFPGPDTQYF.

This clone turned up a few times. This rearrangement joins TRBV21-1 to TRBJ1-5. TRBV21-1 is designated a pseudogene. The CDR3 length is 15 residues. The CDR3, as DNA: TGTGCCAGGACCGGGCGAGGCCCCCCCGGCCAGCCCCAGCATTTT. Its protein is CARTGRGPPGQPQHF.

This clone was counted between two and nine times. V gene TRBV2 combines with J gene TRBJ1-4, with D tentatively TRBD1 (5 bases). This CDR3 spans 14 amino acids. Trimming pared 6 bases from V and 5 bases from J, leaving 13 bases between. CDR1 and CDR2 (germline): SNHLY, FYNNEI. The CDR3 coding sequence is TGTGCCAGCAGCCCAGACAGAACCAATGAAAAACTGTTTTTT. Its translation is CASSPDRTNEKLFF.

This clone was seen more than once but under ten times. Here the CDR3 DNA reads TGCGCCAGCAGTGTACAGGGAGATAACTATGGCTACACCTTC. Protein: CASSVQGDNYGYTF. V gene TRBV5-1 combines with J gene TRBJ1-2; a possible D gene is TRBD1 (6 bases). The V gene's germline CDR1 is SGHRS and CDR2 YFSETQ. V lost 5 bases, J lost 1 base, and 12 bases lay in between. CDR3 length: 14 amino acids.

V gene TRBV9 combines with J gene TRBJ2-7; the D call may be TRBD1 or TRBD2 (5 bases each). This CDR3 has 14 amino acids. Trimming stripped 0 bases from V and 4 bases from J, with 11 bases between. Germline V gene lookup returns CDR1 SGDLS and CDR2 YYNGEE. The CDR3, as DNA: TGTGCCAGCAGCGTAGACTCCGGGACGTACGAGCAGTACTTC. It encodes CASSVDSGTYEQYF. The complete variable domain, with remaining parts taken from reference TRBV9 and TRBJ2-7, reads DSGVTQTPKHLITATGQRVTLRCSPRSGDLSVYWYQQSLDQGLQFLIQYYNGEERAKGNILERFSAQQFPDLHSELNLSSLELGDSALYFCASSVDSGTYEQYFGPGTRLTVT.

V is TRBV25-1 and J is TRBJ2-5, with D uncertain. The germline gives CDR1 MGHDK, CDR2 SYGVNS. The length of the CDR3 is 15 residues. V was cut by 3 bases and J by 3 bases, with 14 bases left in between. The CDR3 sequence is CASSDPSLREETQYF. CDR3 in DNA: TGTGCCAGCAGTGATCCCAGCCTGAGAGAAGAGACCCAGTACTTC. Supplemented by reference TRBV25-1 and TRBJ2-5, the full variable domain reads EADIYQTPRYLVIGTGKKITLECSQTMGHDKMYWYQQDPGMELHLIHYSYGVNSTEKGDLSSESTVSRIRTEHFPLTLESARPSHTSQYLCASSDPSLREETQYFGPGTRLLVL.

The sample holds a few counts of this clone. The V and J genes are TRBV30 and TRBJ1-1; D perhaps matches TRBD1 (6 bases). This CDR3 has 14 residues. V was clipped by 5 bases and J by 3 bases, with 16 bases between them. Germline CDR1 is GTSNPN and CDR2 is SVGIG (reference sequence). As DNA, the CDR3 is TGTGCCTGGTCCTTTACACCAGGGGACACTGAAGCTTTCTTT. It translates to CAWSFTPGDTEAFF.

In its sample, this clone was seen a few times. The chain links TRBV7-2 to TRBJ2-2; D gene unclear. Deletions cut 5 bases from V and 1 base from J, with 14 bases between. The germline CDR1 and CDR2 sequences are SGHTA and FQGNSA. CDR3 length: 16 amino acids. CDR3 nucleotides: TGTGCCAGCAGCCTTCAAGGCATCCAGAACACCGGGGAGCTGTTTTTT. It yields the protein CASSLQGIQNTGELFF.

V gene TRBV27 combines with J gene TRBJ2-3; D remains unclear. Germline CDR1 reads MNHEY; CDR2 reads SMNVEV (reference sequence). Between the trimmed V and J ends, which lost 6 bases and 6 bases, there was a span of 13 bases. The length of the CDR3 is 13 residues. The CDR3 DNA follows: TGTGCCAGCAGCTTGCAGACCCCCGATACGCAGTATTTT. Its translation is CASSLQTPDTQYF.

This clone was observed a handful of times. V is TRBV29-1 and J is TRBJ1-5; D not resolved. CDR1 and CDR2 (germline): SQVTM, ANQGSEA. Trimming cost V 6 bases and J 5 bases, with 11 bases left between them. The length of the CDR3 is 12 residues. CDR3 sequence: CSVAGADQPQHF. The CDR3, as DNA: TGCAGCGTCGCTGGCGCTGATCAGCCCCAGCATTTT.

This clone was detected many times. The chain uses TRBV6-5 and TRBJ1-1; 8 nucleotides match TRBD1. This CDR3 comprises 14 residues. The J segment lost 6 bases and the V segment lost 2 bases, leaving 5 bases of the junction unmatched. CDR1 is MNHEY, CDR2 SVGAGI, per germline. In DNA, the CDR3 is TGTGCCAGCAGTTACGGACAGGGAGGGTCTGAAGCTTTCTTT. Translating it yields CASSYGQGGSEAFF.